These T cell receptor beta chains were read from a single sample in a study of graft-versus-host responses after intestinal transplantation. Clones were read by immunoSEQ multiplex PCR, and TCRdb kept only the in-frame ones, dropping some. This table holds 13,000 to 15,000 clones, more than 25% found once. The material was alloreactive CD8+ T cells from a mixed lymphocyte reaction culture, obtained before intestinal transplant. Receptors originate from a human patient who received an intestinal transplant. Both conserved end residues are part of each CDR3. D genes are given only for firm matches. Size is omitted from some rows. Given values are once, few, many or a class for expanded clones.

CDR3 protein | CDR3 DNA | J gene | V gene | clone size | CDR3 length | D gene
CASSEPTGTEGEKLFF | TGTGCCAGCAGCGAACCCACCGGGACAGAGGGTGAAAAACTGTTTTTT | TRBJ1-4 | TRBV7-9 | . | 16 | TRBD1
CASSLGGSGGNTIYF | TGTGCCAGCAGTTTAGGGGGGTCAGGTGGAAACACCATATATTTT | TRBJ1-3 | TRBV27 | few | 15 | .
CASSQSRSSGANVLTF | TGCGCCAGCAGCCAATCCCGGTCCTCTGGGGCCAACGTCCTGACTTTC | TRBJ2-6 | TRBV4-3 | medium-sized | 16 | .
CASSLLAGTYQETQYF | TGTGCCAGCAGCTTACTAGCGGGGACGTACCAAGAGACCCAGTACTTC | TRBJ2-5 | TRBV7-7 | . | 16 | TRBD2
CASSLPLAPPGETQYF | TGTGCCAGCAGCTTACCCCTAGCCCCCCCGGGGGAGACCCAGTACTTC | TRBJ2-5 | TRBV7-8 | few | 16 | .
CASSLFGQGYGYTF | TGTGCCAGCAGTTTATTCGGACAGGGGTATGGCTACACCTTC | TRBJ1-2 | TRBV27 | few | 14 | TRBD1
CACWSGGNQPQHF | TGTGCCTGTTGGTCAGGGGGGAATCAGCCCCAGCATTTT | TRBJ1-5 | TRBV30 | . | 13 | TRBD1
CASSFEGSYEQYF | TGTGCCAGCAGTTTCGAGGGATCCTACGAGCAGTACTTC | TRBJ2-7 | TRBV27 | few | 13 | .
CAWSETQGGGYTF | TGTGCCTGGAGTGAGACTCAGGGTGGTGGCTACACCTTC | TRBJ1-2 | TRBV30 | . | 13 | .
CASRPGGGTDTQYF | TGTGCCAGCCGTCCTGGGGGGGGCACAGATACGCAGTATTTT | TRBJ2-3 | TRBV27 | . | 14 | TRBD2
CASKDRLAGDPYNEQFF | TGTGCCAGCAAGGATAGACTAGCGGGGGACCCCTACAATGAGCAGTTCTTC | TRBJ2-1 | TRBV2 | once | 17 | TRBD2